The 24 T cell receptor beta chains given below trace back to one sample, sequenced in a study of blood T cell repertoires in COVID-19. Sequencing used immunoSEQ multiplex PCR; TCRdb keeps in-frame clones, though not all of them. The profile shows 110,000 or so clones, around 85% of them singletons. Sequencing was done on a sample of peripheral blood. The receptors were gathered from a woman aged 60-75 years with COVID-19, enrolled during active disease.

In its sample, this clone was seen once. This chain links TRBV9 with TRBJ1-2; the D is unclear. The CDR3 loop spans 11 amino acids. Trimming took 4 bases from V and 2 from J, leaving 3 bases between them. The V gene's germline CDR1 is SGDLS and CDR2 YYNGEE. CDR3 amino acids: CASSSNYGYTF. In DNA, the CDR3 is TGTGCCAGCAGCTCGAACTATGGCTACACCTTC.

This chain links TRBV6-2 or TRBV6-3 with TRBJ1-1, with TRBD1 matching 8 bases. The germline CDR1 and CDR2 sequences are MNHEY and SVGEGT. V trimming: 6 bases; J trimming: 1 base; junction bases outside the gene matches: 4. The CDR3 is made up of 14 amino acids. CDR3 residues: CASSRGQGNTEAFF. The DNA of the CDR3 is TGTGCCAGCAGCCGCGGACAGGGGAACACTGAAGCTTTCTTT.

This chain's CDR3 is CASSSQSGISYEQYF. The DNA of the CDR3 is TGTGCCAGCAGCAGCCAGAGCGGGATCTCCTACGAGCAGTACTTC. The rearrangement uses TRBV11-2 and TRBJ2-7; 7 bases match TRBD2. The length of the CDR3 is 15 residues. Germline V lookup: CDR1 SGHAT, CDR2 FQNNGV. V shed 5 bases and J 0 bases; nucleotides not matched to a gene: 7.

The chain uses TRBV2 and TRBJ1-4; perhaps TRBD1 as D (6 bases). The CDR3 extends over 9 amino acids. V was cut by 8 bases and J by 11 bases, with 6 bases left in between. Per the germline V gene, CDR1 is SNHLY and CDR2 is FYNNEI. The CDR3 DNA reads as TGTGCCAGCCAGGGGAAACTGTTTTTT. It is translated as CASQGKLFF.

This rearrangement joins TRBV18 to TRBJ1-6; no definite D call. The CDR3 extends over 13 amino acids. Germline V gene lookup returns CDR1 KGHSH and CDR2 LQKENI. V was clipped by 0 bases and J by 9 bases, with 6 bases between them. CDR3 bases: TGTGCCAGCTCACCACCGCAGGTTTCACCCCTCCACTTT. The encoded protein is CASSPPQVSPLHF.

This chain joins TRBV2 and TRBJ2-3; D possibly corresponds to TRBD1 (5 bases). The CDR3 runs to 14 residues. Germline V CDR1 and CDR2: SNHLY, FYNNEI. The germline V and J ends were trimmed by 1 base and 4 bases, with 9 bases remaining between them. The CDR3 reads CASSEGRVADTQYF. The CDR3 DNA is TGTGCCAGCAGTGAAGGCAGGGTGGCAGATACGCAGTATTTT.

The chain joins TRBV11-2 to TRBJ1-2; 9 nucleotides agree with TRBD1. The trim removed 1 base at V and 4 bases at J, leaving 10 bases unmatched. The CDR3 has 17 amino acids. Germline V gives CDR1 SGHAT, CDR2 FQNNGV. CDR3 residues: CASSLVPGQGKTYGYTF. The CDR3 region has the DNA TGTGCCAGCAGCTTAGTTCCGGGACAGGGTAAAACCTATGGCTACACCTTC.

The chain couples TRBV4-3 to TRBJ1-2, with 8 bases fitting TRBD1. CDR1 is LGHNA, CDR2 YSLEER, per germline. V lost 1 base to trimming and J lost 7 bases; unmatched junction nucleotides: 8. The CDR3 sequence is 15 residues long. In DNA, the CDR3 is TGCGCCAGCAGCCAAGGTCACAGGGGGTGGGGTGGCTACACCTTC. This gives the protein CASSQGHRGWGGYTF.

The chain employs TRBV19 and TRBJ2-3, with 8 bases identical to TRBD1. J gave up 5 bases and V 0 bases, and 10 bases lay outside the gene matches. CDR3 length: 17 amino acids. Germline values: CDR1 LNHDA, CDR2 SQIVND (reference sequence). The CDR3 here is CASSIDHRTGFGDTQYF. The CDR3 region has the DNA TGTGCCAGTAGTATAGATCACCGGACAGGGTTCGGAGATACGCAGTATTTT.

The rearrangement uses TRBV5-4 and TRBJ2-7, with a weak D call TRBD2 (5 bases). This CDR3 has 15 amino acids. Germline assignment: CDR1 SGHNT and CDR2 YYREEE (reference sequence). Between the trimmed V and J ends, which lost 5 bases and 0 bases, there was a span of 15 bases. The CDR3: CASSRVAGNSYEQYF. The DNA of the CDR3 is TGTGCCAGCAGTAGGGTTGCGGGCAACTCCTACGAGCAGTACTTC.

The chain has TRBV24-1 and TRBJ2-5; 11 bases agree with TRBD2. The CDR3 is 15 amino acids. CDR1 and CDR2 from the germline V gene are KGHDR and SFDVKD. Unmatched junction bases numbered 3, after V lost 4 bases and J lost 3 bases. This CDR3 reads CATSEGLAAEETQYF. The DNA of the CDR3 is TGTGCCACCAGTGAGGGACTAGCGGCCGAAGAGACCCAGTACTTC.

The chain combines TRBV5-6 with TRBJ2-2; 7 nucleotides match TRBD1. The CDR3 contains 15 residues. The germline V gene encodes CDR1 SGHDT and CDR2 YYEEEE. V lost 7 bases and J lost 12; bases outside the gene matches: 18. CDR3 amino acids: CASSSGTVTRSKLFF. CDR3 sequence (DNA): TGTGCCAGCTCCTCCGGGACAGTGACAAGAAGTAAGCTGTTTTTT.

This chain joins TRBV5-4 and TRBJ2-2; TRBD1 matches at 7 bases. The germline V gene has CDR1 SGHNT and CDR2 YYREEE (reference sequence). The CDR3 contains 15 residues. The V and J ends lost 0 bases and 7 bases, in that order; junction bases with no gene match: 6. The CDR3 loop reads CASSLETGLDGELFF. CDR3 bases: TGTGCCAGCAGCTTGGAGACAGGGTTGGACGGGGAGCTGTTTTTT.

V usage is TRBV6-2 or TRBV6-3 and J usage is TRBJ2-3, with no clear D. Trimming removed 2 bases at V and 7 bases at J, with 7 bases between. This CDR3 comprises 12 residues. From germline, CDR1 is MNHEY and CDR2 SVGEGT. The CDR3, as DNA: TGTGCCAGCAGTTACCGACACCATACGCAGTATTTT. Protein product: CASSYRHHTQYF.

This chain links TRBV14 with TRBJ2-3; 10 bases are shared with TRBD1. The CDR3 contains 16 residues. The germline V gene encodes CDR1 SGHDN and CDR2 FVKESK. Germline trimming cut 2 bases from V and 4 bases from J; bases unmatched to any gene: 6. The CDR3 spells CASSQLTGGSADTQYF. The CDR3 bases are TGTGCCAGCAGCCAATTGACAGGGGGCAGCGCAGATACGCAGTATTTT.

The chain has TRBV5-1 and TRBJ2-5, with 14 bases aligning to TRBD2. The CDR3 sequence is 16 residues long. Germline V gives CDR1 SGHRS, CDR2 YFSETQ. V shed 3 bases, J shed 2 bases, and the junction held 3 bases outside the gene matches. This chain's CDR3 is CASSWGLAGDQETQYF. The CDR3 bases are TGCGCCAGCAGCTGGGGACTAGCGGGGGATCAAGAGACCCAGTACTTC.

The chain uses TRBV11-2 and TRBJ2-7, with 8 positions matching TRBD1. Looked up from germline, CDR1 is SGHAT and CDR2 is FQNNGV. The CDR3 totals 15 residues. Losses at the gene ends were 5 bases for V and 1 base for J; bases not matched to a gene: 7. CDR3 in DNA: TGTGCCAGCAGCCCCCGTGGGGACAGGTCCTACGAGCAGTACTTC. It encodes CASSPRGDRSYEQYF. The full variable domain, rest sourced from reference TRBV11-2 and TRBJ2-7, is EAGVAQSPRYKIIEKRQSVAFWCNPISGHATLYWYQQILGQGPKLLIQFQNNGVVDDSQLPKDRFSAERLKGVDSTLKIQPAKLEDSAVYLCASSPRGDRSYEQYFGPGTRLTVT.

This chain joins TRBV5-1 and TRBJ2-5; maybe TRBD1 (7 bases). Trimming stripped 5 bases from V and 2 bases from J, with 16 bases between. The germline gives CDR1 SGHRS, CDR2 YFSETQ. The CDR3 contains 15 residues. CDR3 nucleotides: TGCGCCAGCAGGGAGGGGGCAGGGAGGCAAGAGACCCAGTACTTC. This translates into CASREGAGRQETQYF. Supplemented by reference TRBV5-1 and TRBJ2-5, the full variable domain reads KAGVTQTPRYLIKTRGQQVTLSCSPISGHRSVSWYQQTPGQGLQFLFEYFSETQRNKGNFPGRFSGRQFSNSRSEMNVSTLELGDSALYLCASREGAGRQETQYFGPGTRLLVL.

V is TRBV5-1 and J is TRBJ2-1; 9 bases fit TRBD2. The CDR3 totals 15 residues. V lost 0 bases, J lost 5 bases, and 3 bases stayed unmatched. Germline V gene data show CDR1 as SGHRS and CDR2 as YFSETQ. Here the CDR3 reads CASSLERGEDNEQFF. For the CDR3, the DNA is TGCGCCAGCAGCTTGGAGCGGGGGGAAGACAATGAGCAGTTCTTC.

This chain joins TRBV19 and TRBJ1-2; no definite D call. Germline-derived CDR1 and CDR2 are LNHDA and SQIVND (reference sequence). This CDR3 comprises 13 residues. V gave up 6 bases and J gave up 5 bases, with 13 bases separating them. The CDR3: CASSPFPSYGYTF. As DNA, the CDR3 is TGTGCCAGTAGCCCCTTTCCCAGTTATGGCTACACCTTC. Based on the CDR3 plus reference TRBV19 and TRBJ1-2, the full variable domain is DGGITQSPKYLFRKEGQNVTLSCEQNLNHDAMYWYRQDPGQGLRLIYYSQIVNDFQKGDIAEGYSVSREKKESFPLTVTSAQKNPTAFYLCASSPFPSYGYTFGSGTRLTVV.

This chain links TRBV7-9 with TRBJ2-2, with TRBD1 identical over 9 bases. V was pared by 2 bases and J by 6 bases, with 4 bases of the junction left unmatched. Looked up from germline, CDR1 is SEHNR and CDR2 is FQNEAQ (reference sequence). The CDR3 contains 15 residues. This chain's CDR3 is CASSLPGTGPGELFF. The CDR3 nucleotides are TGTGCCAGCAGCTTACCCGGGACAGGGCCCGGGGAGCTGTTTTTT.

The CDR3 nucleotides are TGTGCCAGCAGCCTAGCGGGTAGCACAGATACGCAGTATTTT. It yields the protein CASSLAGSTDTQYF. This sequence joins TRBV6-5 and TRBJ2-3; 8 bases line up with TRBD2. From germline, CDR1 is MNHEY and CDR2 SVGAGI. J was trimmed by 0 bases and V by 6 bases; bases with no gene match: 2. This CDR3 has 14 residues.

The chain recombines TRBV24-1 with TRBJ1-1; TRBD1 aligns across 7 bases. Germline CDR1 is KGHDR and CDR2 is SFDVKD. With 5 bases clipped from V and 10 bases from J, the junction kept 6 bases outside the gene matches. The CDR3 sequence is 12 residues long. CDR3 sequence: CATSGGTERAFF. Written as DNA, the CDR3 is TGTGCCACCAGTGGTGGGACAGAAAGAGCTTTCTTT.

This chain uses TRBV5-6 with TRBJ1-2, with D maybe TRBD1 (5 bases). The length of the CDR3 is 14 residues. Germline CDR1 is SGHDT and CDR2 is YYEEEE. With 4 bases removed from V and 8 bases from J, the gap between germline ends came to 18 bases. The CDR3 loop is CASSPPQGGWGYTF. The CDR3 nucleotides are TGTGCCAGCAGCCCCCCCCAGGGCGGCTGGGGCTACACCTTC.